The 22 T cell receptor beta chains below all came from one sample that was sequenced in a study of TIL therapy for anti-PD-1-resistant metastatic lung cancer. The immunoSEQ assay was v3. The repertoire was sequenced with immunoSEQ multiplex PCR; TCRdb's copy has only in-frame clones and lacks some. The table lists about 36,000 clones, less than 85% of them singletons. The time point: pre-treatment sample, taken before nivolumab and TIL therapy. Sample: blood, taken at baseline. The receptors originated from a person aged 25-85 years with non-small cell lung cancer.

V usage is TRBV19 and J usage is TRBJ1-5, with D perhaps matching TRBD1 (5 bases). The CDR3 is 16 residues long. Trimming cost V 6 bases and J 1 base, with 16 bases left between them. Germline loops: CDR1 LNHDA, CDR2 SQIVND (reference sequence). Here the CDR3 reads CASSNPRDASNQPQHF. The CDR3 bases are TGTGCCAGTAGCAACCCCCGGGACGCAAGCAATCAGCCCCAGCATTTT.

The chain recombines TRBV5-6 with TRBJ1-6; D gene uncertain. This CDR3 is built from 18 residues. The V and J ends lost 1 base and 2 bases respectively, with 16 bases between them. The V gene's germline CDR1 is SGHDT and CDR2 YYEEEE. CDR3 in amino acids: CASSLFFARRTYNSPLHF. The CDR3 nucleotides are TGTGCCAGCAGCTTGTTTTTTGCCAGACGAACCTATAATTCACCCCTCCACTTT.

The V gene is TRBV10-3, the J gene TRBJ2-3; 11 positions match TRBD2. The length of the CDR3 is 18 residues. The V and J ends lost 2 bases and 0 bases, in that order; junction bases with no gene match: 7. CDR1 is ENHRY, CDR2 SYGVKD, per germline. The CDR3 sequence is CAISEPNLAGGSTDTQYF. CDR3 nucleotides: TGTGCCATCAGTGAGCCTAATCTAGCGGGGGGCAGCACAGATACGCAGTATTTT.

This clone was observed once. V is TRBV6-5 and J is TRBJ1-6; 9 bases line up with TRBD1. CDR3 size: 15 residues. The V and J ends lost 6 bases and 2 bases, in that order; junction bases with no gene match: 2. The V gene's germline CDR1 is MNHEY and CDR2 SVGAGI. The CDR3 DNA is TGTGCCAGCAGACAGGGGGCGGCCTATAATTCACCCCTCCACTTT. Translating gives CASRQGAAYNSPLHF.

V gene TRBV19 combines with J gene TRBJ1-5; D unresolved. Trimming removed 5 bases from V and 4 bases from J, with 6 bases in between. The germline V gene encodes CDR1 LNHDA and CDR2 SQIVND (reference sequence). This CDR3 is 12 amino acids long. This CDR3 is CASSFFNQPQHF. For the CDR3, the DNA is TGTGCCAGTAGTTTTTTTAATCAGCCCCAGCATTTT.

The CDR3 here is CASSSGPSGRSYNEQFF. The CDR3 bases are TGTGCCAGCAGCTCAGGCCCCAGCGGGAGATCCTACAATGAGCAGTTCTTC. This rearrangement joins TRBV7-6 to TRBJ2-1, with TRBD2 identical over 8 bases. In germline, CDR1 is SGHVS, CDR2 FNYEAQ. V trimming: 4 bases; J trimming: 1 base; junction bases outside the gene matches: 9. CDR3 length: 17 amino acids.

This clone occurred once. The chain links TRBV7-2 to TRBJ2-3; 7 bases map to TRBD1. Per the germline V gene, CDR1 is SGHTA and CDR2 is FQGNSA. Trimming at V came to 5 bases and at J to 2 bases, leaving 4 bases not matched to a gene. This CDR3 spans 14 amino acids. The CDR3 region is CASSRGQFTDTQYF. The CDR3 nucleotides are TGTGCCAGCAGCCGGGGACAGTTCACAGATACGCAGTATTTT.

Turning to this clone: An end of the junction does not agree with germline; a read error may underlie this. The rearrangement joins TRBV5-1 to TRBJ1-3; D may be TRBD1 (5 bases). CDR1 and CDR2 from the germline V gene are SGHRS and YFSETQ. The CDR3 loop spans 16 amino acids. CDR3 sequence reads: CASSLGKDTSGNTIYF. In nucleotides, the CDR3 is TGCGCCAGCAGTTTGGGGAAGGACACCTCTGGAAACACCATATATTTT. Complete variable domain (other parts from reference TRBV5-1 and TRBJ1-3): KAGVTQTPRYLIKTRGQQVTLSCSPISGHRSVSWYQQTPGQGLQFLFEYFSETQRNKGNFPGRFSGRQFSNSRSEMNVSTLELGDSALYLCASSLGKDTSGNTIYFGEGSWLTVV.

This clone turned up a few times. The V call is TRBV19, the J call TRBJ2-2; 7 bases match TRBD1. Germline values: CDR1 LNHDA, CDR2 SQIVND (reference sequence). Trimming took 6 bases from V and 0 from J; bases not matched to a gene: 1. This CDR3 region has 14 residues. The CDR3 protein is CASRDRTNTGELFF. The DNA of the CDR3 is TGTGCCAGTAGGGACAGGACGAACACCGGGGAGCTGTTTTTT.

The genes are TRBV7-2 and TRBJ1-4; possible D gene TRBD1, 6 bases. Germline CDR1 is SGHTA and CDR2 is FQGNSA. The ends were cut back, 5 bases at V and 6 bases at J, with 28 bases in the middle. The CDR3 covers 19 residues. CDR3 residues: CASSPTPRDIWDADEKLFF. In DNA, the CDR3 is TGTGCCAGCAGCCCCACCCCACGGGACATCTGGGATGCGGATGAAAAACTGTTTTTT.

The CDR3 here is CASSSGTGVEKLFF. CDR3 nucleotide sequence: TGTGCCAGCAGCTCCGGGACAGGGGTTGAAAAACTGTTTTTT. The chain combines TRBV5-6 with TRBJ1-4; 10 bases match TRBD1. The germline gives CDR1 SGHDT, CDR2 YYEEEE. The CDR3 totals 14 residues. V lost 3 bases and J lost 7; bases outside the gene matches: 3.

J is TRBJ2-7 and V is TRBV6-6, with D perhaps matching TRBD1 (5 bases). CDR1 and CDR2 from the germline V gene are MNHNY and SVGAGI (reference sequence). This CDR3 has 15 residues. The V end was cut by 10 bases, the J end by 0 bases, with 19 bases between. CDR3 DNA sequence: TGTGCCAACACCGATATAGGGGCCCTCTCCTACGAGCAGTACTTC. Translating it yields CANTDIGALSYEQYF.

This chain links TRBV19 with TRBJ2-3; 9 nucleotides align to TRBD2. Trimming cost V 4 bases and J 0 bases; bases outside gene matches: 2. This CDR3 region has 15 residues. Germline lookup yields CDR1 LNHDA and CDR2 SQIVND (reference sequence). The CDR3 here is CASSSSGGSTDTQYF. The CDR3 nucleotides are TGTGCCAGTAGTAGTAGCGGGGGTAGCACAGATACGCAGTATTTT.

V usage is TRBV27 and J usage is TRBJ2-3, with D hard to call. CDR1 is MNHEY and CDR2 is SMNVEV in the germline V gene (reference sequence). This CDR3 is 14 amino acids long. V shed 5 bases and J shed 1 base, with 10 bases lying between them. The CDR3, as DNA: TGTGCCAGCAGTCAGGACGCCGGCACAGATACGCAGTATTTT. Translated: CASSQDAGTDTQYF.

This chain connects TRBV10-3 to TRBJ2-5; 12 bases match TRBD1. J was trimmed by 2 bases and V by 0 bases; bases with no gene match: 16. The CDR3 consists of 21 residues. Germline V gives CDR1 ENHRY, CDR2 SYGVKD. The CDR3 DNA sequence: TGTGCCATCAGTGAGTCGACTCTGGGACAGGGGGCTGTTGGTTGGCAAGAGACCCAGTACTTC. Translation: CAISESTLGQGAVGWQETQYF.

The chain couples TRBV27 to TRBJ2-7; either TRBD1 or TRBD2 may fit D (5 bases each). The germline V gene encodes CDR1 MNHEY and CDR2 SMNVEV (reference sequence). Trimming took 3 bases from V and 6 from J, leaving 12 bases between them. The CDR3 contains 13 residues. The CDR3 here is CASSFRQSGEQYF. The CDR3, as DNA: TGTGCCAGCAGTTTCCGACAGAGCGGCGAGCAGTACTTC.

This chain joins TRBV6-6 and TRBJ2-7; either TRBD1 or TRBD2 may fit D (5 bases each). The V gene lost 2 bases and the J gene lost 6 bases, with 8 bases spanning the gap. CDR1 is MNHNY and CDR2 is SVGAGI in the germline V gene (reference sequence). This CDR3 has 12 residues. The CDR3 sequence is CASSYPGAEQYF. The DNA of the CDR3 is TGTGCCAGCAGTTACCCCGGGGCCGAGCAGTACTTC.

In regard to this clone: One end of the junction does not line up with germline, which may come from a read error. This chain connects TRBV7-7 to TRBJ1-1; D not resolved. This CDR3 comprises 13 residues. CDR1 SSHAT and CDR2 FNYEAQ come from the germline V gene (reference sequence). CDR3 DNA sequence: TGTGCTAGCAGTCAGGAGGCGGGCACTGAAGCTTTCTTT. Translated: CASSQEAGTEAFF.

CDR3 amino acids: CASSMERDGDTEAFF. The DNA for the CDR3 is TGTGCCAGTAGTATGGAGAGGGATGGGGACACTGAAGCTTTCTTT. V and J are TRBV19 and TRBJ1-1; D is undetermined. CDR3 length: 15 amino acids. V shed 3 bases and J shed 3 bases, with 14 bases lying between them. Germline CDR1 is LNHDA and CDR2 is SQIVND (reference sequence).

V is TRBV4-3 and J is TRBJ2-3; 11 bases fit TRBD1. This CDR3 spans 17 amino acids. Germline-derived CDR1 and CDR2 are LGHNA and YSLEER. J gave up 5 bases and V 2 bases, and 9 bases lay outside the gene matches. The CDR3: CASSQNPPGTGGDTQYF. In DNA form, the CDR3 reads TGCGCCAGCAGCCAAAATCCCCCCGGGACAGGGGGAGATACGCAGTATTTT.

This clone is a singleton in its sample. The chain has TRBV5-4 and TRBJ2-3, with D possibly TRBD2 on 6 matching bases. The CDR3 covers 13 residues. V lost 5 bases to trimming and J lost 2 bases, with 9 bases between them. CDR1 is SGHNT and CDR2 is YYREEE in the germline V gene (reference sequence). In DNA form, the CDR3 reads TGTGCCAGCAGTTTGCGGGACACAGATACGCAGTATTTT. Amino acid sequence: CASSLRDTDTQYF.

This sequence joins TRBV6-6 and TRBJ1-1; D is unclear. Germline lookup yields CDR1 MNHNY and CDR2 SVGAGI (reference sequence). The CDR3 length is 14 residues. Trimming removed 0 bases from V and 1 base from J, with 6 bases in between. CDR3 nucleotides: TGTGCCAGCAGTTACTCGGCGCAGAACACTGAAGCTTTCTTT. Its translation is CASSYSAQNTEAFF.